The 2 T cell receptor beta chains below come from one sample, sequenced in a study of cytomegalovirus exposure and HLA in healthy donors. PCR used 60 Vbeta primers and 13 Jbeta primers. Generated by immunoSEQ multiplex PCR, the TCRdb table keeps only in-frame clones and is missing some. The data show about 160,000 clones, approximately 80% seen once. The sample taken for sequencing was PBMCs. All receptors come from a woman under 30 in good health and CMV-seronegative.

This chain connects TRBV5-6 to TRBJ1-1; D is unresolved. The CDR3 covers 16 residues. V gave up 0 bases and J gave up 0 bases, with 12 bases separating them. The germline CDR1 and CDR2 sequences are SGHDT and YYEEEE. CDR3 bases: TGTGCCAGCAGCTTGGGCCGGGGAGTCATGAACACTGAAGCTTTCTTT. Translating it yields CASSLGRGVMNTEAFF.

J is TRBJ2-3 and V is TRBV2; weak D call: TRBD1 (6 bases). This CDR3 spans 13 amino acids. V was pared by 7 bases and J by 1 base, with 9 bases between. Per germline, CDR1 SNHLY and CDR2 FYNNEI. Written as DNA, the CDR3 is TGTGCCAGCATGGGGGCGGGCACAGATACGCAGTATTTT. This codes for CASMGAGTDTQYF.